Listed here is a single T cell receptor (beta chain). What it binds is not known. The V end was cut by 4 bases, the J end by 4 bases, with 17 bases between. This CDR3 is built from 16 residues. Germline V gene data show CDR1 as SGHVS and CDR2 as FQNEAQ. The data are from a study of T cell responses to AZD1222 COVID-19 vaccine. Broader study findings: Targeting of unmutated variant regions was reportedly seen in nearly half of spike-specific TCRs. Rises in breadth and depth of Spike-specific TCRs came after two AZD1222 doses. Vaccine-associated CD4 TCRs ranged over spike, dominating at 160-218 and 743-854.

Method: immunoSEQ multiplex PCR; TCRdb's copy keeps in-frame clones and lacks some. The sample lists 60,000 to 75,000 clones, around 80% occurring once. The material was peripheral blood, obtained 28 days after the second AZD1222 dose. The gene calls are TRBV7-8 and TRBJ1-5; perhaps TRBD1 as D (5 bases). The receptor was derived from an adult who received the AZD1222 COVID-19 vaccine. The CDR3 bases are TGTGCCAGCAGCTACGGGCAGGGCCCCCTTAATCAGCCCCAGCATTTT. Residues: CASSYGQGPLNQPQHF.